These 18 T cell receptor beta chains were all obtained from the same sample, sequenced in a study of T-cell reconstitution after alpha-beta-depleted transplantation in children. The TCRbeta library incorporated unique molecular identifiers. TCRdb reprocessed the PCR reads via MiXCR and lists one record per CDR3 protein. The sample lists just under 550,000 distinct CDR3 sequences; approximately 20% were seen once. The sample here was PBMCs from the stem cell graft donor, taken from the stem cell graft. The source is a human donor who donated a stem cell graft to a child with acute lymphoblastic leukemia.

This clonotype appeared many times. The V gene is TRBV12-3 or TRBV12-4, the J gene TRBJ2-1; D may be TRBD2 (7 bases). The V and J ends lost 11 bases and 9 bases respectively, with 20 bases between them. The CDR3 extends over 13 amino acids. CDR3 DNA sequence: TGTGCCGGTGGACTAGTGGGGGCGGCTGAGCAGTTCTTC. Translated, it gives CAGGLVGAAEQFF.

V is TRBV9 and J is TRBJ1-2; 8 bases align to TRBD1. The CDR3 length is 16 residues. Unmatched junction bases numbered 7, after V lost 0 bases and J lost 3 bases. Germline CDR1 reads SGDLS; CDR2 reads YYNGEE. The CDR3 reads CASSVGTGWFDYGYTF. CDR3 DNA: TGTGCCAGCAGCGTAGGGACAGGGTGGTTCGACTATGGCTACACCTTC.

This chain joins TRBV5-1 and TRBJ2-5; TRBD2 agrees at 7 bases. The germline V gene has CDR1 SGHRS and CDR2 YFSETQ. The CDR3 is 15 residues long. J was trimmed by 7 bases and V by 1 base; bases with no gene match: 10. In DNA, the CDR3 is TGCGCCAGCAGCTTGTTTCTAGCGGAGTACGGGACCCAGTACTTC. Translation: CASSLFLAEYGTQYF.

This clonotype turned up a few times. The chain links TRBV20-1 to TRBJ2-7; 10 bases agree with TRBD2. The junction had 12 bases not matched to a gene; V was cut back by 1 base and J by 6 bases. Per the germline V gene, CDR1 is DFQATT and CDR2 is SNEGSKA (reference sequence). This CDR3 is built from 16 residues. In DNA, the CDR3 is TGCAGTGCTAGAGTTCGTCCGGGACTAGCGTTCCGCGAGCAGTACTTC. Encoded protein: CSARVRPGLAFREQYF.

Only a few counts were recorded for this clonotype. The chain joins TRBV5-1 to TRBJ2-7; TRBD1 agrees at 8 bases. The length of the CDR3 is 14 residues. After removal of 1 base from V and 3 bases from J, the junction contained 3 bases not matched to a gene. The germline V gene encodes CDR1 SGHRS and CDR2 YFSETQ. This CDR3 is CASSLRTGNYEQYF. The CDR3 DNA is TGCGCCAGCAGCTTGCGGACAGGGAACTACGAGCAGTACTTC.

This clonotype was observed a few times. V usage is TRBV27 and J usage is TRBJ2-2; D is ambiguous. This CDR3 is 16 amino acids long. Germline CDR1 and CDR2: MNHEY and SMNVEV (reference sequence). V lost 6 bases and J lost 5, with 19 bases in between. DNA for the CDR3: TGTGCCAGCAGCCCCTCCTCAGTCGGGTTGACCGGGGAGCTGTTTTTT. Protein: CASSPSSVGLTGELFF.

The rearrangement uses TRBV11-3 and TRBJ2-1; TRBD1 aligns across 8 bases. This CDR3 region has 15 residues. Unmatched junction bases numbered 5, after V lost 0 bases and J lost 7 bases. CDR1 is SGHNT and CDR2 is YENEEA in the germline V gene. This chain's CDR3 is CASSLEQGVWNEQFF. The CDR3 DNA follows: TGTGCCAGCAGCTTAGAACAGGGGGTATGGAATGAGCAGTTCTTC.

The chain links TRBV29-1 to TRBJ2-7; 7 nucleotides match TRBD2. Trimming took 5 bases from V and 4 from J; bases not matched to a gene: 8. Germline V gene data show CDR1 as SQVTM and CDR2 as ANQGSEA. The CDR3 runs 13 residues. DNA for the CDR3: TGCAGCGTTCTCCCGCTAGCGGATTACGAGCAGTACTTC. It is translated as CSVLPLADYEQYF.

This clonotype was counted many times. The chain is built from TRBV12-3 or TRBV12-4 and TRBJ2-1; D uncertain. The CDR3 sequence is 12 residues long. Trimming stripped 5 bases from V and 7 bases from J, with 9 bases between. CDR3 sequence (DNA): TGTGCCAGCAGTGTACAGATAAATGAGCAGTTCTTC. This codes for CASSVQINEQFF.

This clonotype showed up just a few times. This chain joins TRBV10-3 and TRBJ2-1; 10 bases fit TRBD2. V dropped 2 bases and J dropped 8; count of bases not matched to a gene: 9. CDR3 length: 16 amino acids. Germline CDR1 and CDR2: ENHRY and SYGVKD. The CDR3 protein is CAISEHSGRALDEQFF. CDR3 bases: TGTGCCATCAGTGAGCACAGCGGGAGGGCCCTGGATGAGCAGTTCTTC.

Comments on this clonotype: The junction does not match germline at one end; this may be a read error. The chain couples TRBV5-1 to TRBJ2-1, with TRBD1 as a possible D gene (5 bases). The germline V gene has CDR1 SGHRS and CDR2 YFSETQ. This CDR3 has 13 residues. CDR3 in DNA: TGCGCCAGCAGTCGGCAGGGATACAGTGAGCAGTTCTTC. Its protein is CASSRQGYSEQFF.

This clonotype has a handful of counts. This sequence joins TRBV25-1 and TRBJ1-1, with a possible D match to TRBD1 (6 bases). Deletions cut 7 bases from V and 8 bases from J, with 23 bases between. CDR3 length: 15 amino acids. The germline gives CDR1 MGHDK, CDR2 SYGVNS. The CDR3 sequence: CASNKPGGAPGEAFF. CDR3 nucleotide sequence: TGTGCCAGCAACAAACCCGGGGGGGCGCCGGGGGAAGCTTTCTTT.

The gene calls are TRBV5-1 and TRBJ2-1, with TRBD2 identical over 7 bases. The CDR3 length is 15 residues. V was pared by 0 bases and J by 8 bases, with 8 bases of the junction left unmatched. Germline V gene lookup returns CDR1 SGHRS and CDR2 YFSETQ. The CDR3 loop reads CASSLERGGRDEQFF. The CDR3 region has the DNA TGCGCCAGCAGCTTGGAACGAGGTGGGAGGGATGAGCAGTTCTTC.

The chain employs TRBV10-1 and TRBJ2-2, with 8 bases matching TRBD2. Germline V CDR1 and CDR2: WNHNN, SYGVQD (reference sequence). V trimming: 2 bases; J trimming: 4 bases; junction bases outside the gene matches: 30. The CDR3 is 24 amino acids. The CDR3 DNA reads as TGCGCCAGCAGTGAGCCTCCCTTGCTCAATATTCGGGAGGGCCCGAGACTGAGCACCGGGGAGCTGTTTTTT. Translated: CASSEPPLLNIREGPRLSTGELFF.

The chain has TRBV5-5 and TRBJ1-1; the match to TRBD1 covers 7 bases. The CDR3 loop spans 15 amino acids. The J segment lost 4 bases and the V segment lost 0 bases, leaving 6 bases of the junction unmatched. Germline loops: CDR1 SGHKS, CDR2 YYEKEE (reference sequence). Here the CDR3 reads CASSLAGGRFTEAFF. CDR3 sequence (DNA): TGTGCCAGCAGCTTGGCAGGGGGGCGCTTCACTGAAGCTTTCTTT.

This clonotype has at least ten counts. This rearrangement joins TRBV29-1 to TRBJ2-7; 10 positions match TRBD2. The CDR3 length is 13 residues. V dropped 5 bases and J dropped 4; count of bases not matched to a gene: 5. The germline V gene encodes CDR1 SQVTM and CDR2 ANQGSEA. The CDR3 DNA reads TGCAGCGTTCGGACTAGCGGCGGGTACGAGCAGTACTTC. It codes for CSVRTSGGYEQYF.

This clonotype was counted a few times. J is TRBJ2-7 and V is TRBV4-1, with 8 nucleotides matching TRBD1. Per the germline V gene, CDR1 is MGHRA and CDR2 is YSYEKL. This CDR3 has 15 amino acids. V shed 1 base, J shed 5 bases, and the junction held 7 bases outside the gene matches. The CDR3 here is CASSQGTGPIHEQYF. The CDR3, as DNA: TGCGCCAGCAGCCAAGGGACAGGGCCCATCCACGAGCAGTACTTC.

Of note for this clonotype: One junction end does not reproduce the germline sequence, and a read error may be involved. V is TRBV12-3 or TRBV12-4 and J is TRBJ2-2; D is perhaps TRBD2 (5 bases). CDR3 length: 15 residues. CDR3 region: CAIPGLLVNSGELFF. DNA of the CDR3: TGTGCCATCCCCGGGTTACTAGTGAACTCCGGGGAGCTGTTTTTT.